Each of the 16 T cell receptor beta chains below was sequenced from the same sample in a study of control samples from healthy donors and cancer patients. Assay used: immunoSEQ multiplex PCR; TCRdb lists only in-frame clones, some missing. Of 120,000 or so clones in the sample, roughly 87% were seen once. Sequencing used blood. Source of these receptors: a man aged 35 to 55 in good health.

The CDR3 DNA reads as TGTGCCAGCAGCCAAGAGGAGAGCGGGGGGGCCGAGGTTCCAGATACGCAGTATTTT. It codes for CASSQEESGGAEVPDTQYF. The chain links TRBV3-1 (or the pseudogene TRBV3-2) to TRBJ2-3; 10 nucleotides agree with TRBD2. Germline CDR1 is LGHDT and CDR2 is YNNKEL (reference sequence). The CDR3 loop spans 19 amino acids. V shed 0 bases and J 4 bases; nucleotides not matched to a gene: 13.

The chain links TRBV10-2 to TRBJ2-7; D not certain. Trimming took 7 bases from V and 0 from J, leaving 13 bases between them. CDR1 is WSHSY, CDR2 SAAADI, per germline. The CDR3 totals 14 residues. The CDR3 nucleotides are TGCGCCAGCAAGCCCAGGTTGGACTCCTACGAGCAGTACTTC. Its translation: CASKPRLDSYEQYF.

V is TRBV7-6 and J is TRBJ1-1; D ambiguous. V lost 1 base and J lost 6, with 12 bases in between. Germline V gene data show CDR1 as SGHVS and CDR2 as FNYEAQ. This CDR3 contains 14 residues. The CDR3 protein is CASSLVSAGPEAFF. CDR3 nucleotide sequence: TGTGCCAGCAGCTTAGTATCGGCGGGTCCTGAAGCTTTCTTT.

The chain combines TRBV25-1 with TRBJ2-7; 12 bases map to TRBD1. CDR1 is MGHDK and CDR2 is SYGVNS in the germline V gene. Unmatched junction bases numbered 17, after V lost 8 bases and J lost 3 bases. The CDR3 extends over 18 amino acids. The CDR3 DNA reads TGTGCCAGCTCAGGGACAGGGGGCGTGAAAAATAACCACTACGAGCAGTACTTC. Translation gives CASSGTGGVKNNHYEQYF.

The count of this clone is one. The chain couples TRBV7-2 to TRBJ2-2, with D unclear. The germline CDR1 and CDR2 sequences are SGHTA and FQGNSA. This CDR3 contains 16 residues. Trimming cost V 4 bases and J 0 bases, with 12 bases left between them. The CDR3 region has the DNA TGTGCCAGCAGCTCCTCGCGGACCACGAACACCGGGGAGCTGTTTTTT. This sequence encodes CASSSSRTTNTGELFF.

J is TRBJ2-7 and V is TRBV21-1; the table's D call of TRBD2 was not tested on the DNA. TRBV21-1 is termed a pseudogene. CDR3 length: 15 amino acids. The CDR3 sequence is CASSLTCVAPYEQYF. The CDR3 nucleotides are TGTGCCAGCAGTTTGACTTGCGTTGCCCCCTACGAGCAGTACTTC.

The genes are TRBV7-9 and TRBJ1-6; no reliable D call. The germline gives CDR1 SEHNR, CDR2 FQNEAQ (reference sequence). The CDR3 consists of 16 residues. Deletions cut 1 base from V and 4 bases from J, with 11 bases between. As DNA, the CDR3 is TGTGCCAGCAGCTTAGGGTCGGGGTTTTATAATTCACCCCTCCACTTT. This sequence encodes CASSLGSGFYNSPLHF. The full variable domain, in which reference TRBV7-9 and TRBJ1-6 provide the parts outside the CDR3, is DTGVSQNPRHKITKRGQNVTFRCDPISEHNRLYWYRQTLGQGPEFLTYFQNEAQLEKSRLLSDRFSAERPKGSFSTLEIQRTEQGDSAMYLCASSLGSGFYNSPLHFGNGTRLTVT.

CDR3: CASSLRTSVSYEQYF. DNA of the CDR3: TGCGCCAGCAGCCTAAGGACTAGCGTGTCCTACGAGCAGTACTTC. The chain employs TRBV5-1 and TRBJ2-7; TRBD2 matches 9 bases. V lost 4 bases and J lost 1; bases outside the gene matches: 6. The CDR3 covers 15 residues. Per the germline V gene, CDR1 is SGHRS and CDR2 is YFSETQ.

The rearrangement links TRBV7-3 to TRBJ1-1; D gene uncertain. The germline gives CDR1 SGHTA, CDR2 FQGTGA. V lost 9 bases and J lost 5, with 16 bases in between. The length of the CDR3 is 13 residues. CDR3 protein: CASQTPMGTEAFF. The CDR3 DNA follows: TGTGCCAGTCAGACCCCCATGGGAACTGAAGCTTTCTTT.

The chain employs TRBV27 and TRBJ1-2; D is uncertain. CDR1 and CDR2 from the germline V gene are MNHEY and SMNVEV (reference sequence). This CDR3 spans 14 amino acids. Trimming took off 5 bases at V and 4 bases at J, with 14 bases between the two ends. The CDR3 bases are TGTGCCAGCAGTCCACCGGCCCTTACCTATGGCTACACCTTC. Amino acids: CASSPPALTYGYTF.

V gene TRBV10-2 combines with J gene TRBJ2-7, with 7 bases that match TRBD1. The trim removed 7 bases at V and 2 bases at J, leaving 2 bases unmatched. The CDR3 loop spans 12 amino acids. Germline V lookup: CDR1 WSHSY, CDR2 SAAADI. The CDR3 DNA sequence: TGCGCCAGCAAGGGACAGCCCTACGAGCAGTACTTC. As protein: CASKGQPYEQYF.

This chain uses TRBV6-5 with TRBJ2-7; unclear D gene. V dropped 2 bases and J dropped 3 bases, with 8 bases sitting between them. CDR3 length: 13 residues. Germline V gene lookup returns CDR1 MNHEY and CDR2 SVGAGI. The CDR3 reads CASSYQASYEQYF. CDR3 coding DNA: TGTGCCAGCAGTTACCAGGCAAGCTACGAGCAGTACTTC.

The V call is TRBV5-1, the J call TRBJ2-3, with 11 bases identical to TRBD2. CDR1 is SGHRS and CDR2 is YFSETQ in the germline V gene. V trimming: 2 bases; J trimming: 4 bases; junction bases outside the gene matches: 6. The CDR3 has 16 residues. In DNA form, the CDR3 reads TGCGCCAGCAGCTTATTCACTAGCGGGGGTTCAGATACGCAGTATTTT. Its translation is CASSLFTSGGSDTQYF.

CDR3 residues: CASRLSGAGANVLTF. The CDR3 DNA follows: TGTGCCAGCAGACTATCAGGGGCTGGGGCCAACGTCCTGACTTTC. The J gene is TRBJ2-6, the V gene TRBV6-5, with a possible D match to TRBD1 (6 bases). Trimming took 6 bases from V and 2 from J, leaving 11 bases between them. The V gene's germline CDR1 is MNHEY and CDR2 SVGAGI. This CDR3 spans 15 amino acids.

J is TRBJ2-7 and V is TRBV5-1, with 11 bases that match TRBD2. This CDR3 comprises 14 residues. The V segment lost 5 bases and the J segment 1 base; nucleotides outside the gene matches: 2. Germline V gene data show CDR1 as SGHRS and CDR2 as YFSETQ. CDR3 coding DNA: TGCGCCAGCAGTAGCGGGGGGGCGTCCTACGAGCAGTACTTC. It encodes CASSSGGASYEQYF.

The chain uses TRBV5-1 and TRBJ1-1; D call uncertain. V was pared by 4 bases and J by 0 bases, with 4 bases between. This CDR3 comprises 12 residues. CDR1 SGHRS and CDR2 YFSETQ come from the germline V gene. CDR3 sequence: CASSIMNTEAFF. Here the CDR3 DNA reads TGCGCCAGCAGCATAATGAACACTGAAGCTTTCTTT.